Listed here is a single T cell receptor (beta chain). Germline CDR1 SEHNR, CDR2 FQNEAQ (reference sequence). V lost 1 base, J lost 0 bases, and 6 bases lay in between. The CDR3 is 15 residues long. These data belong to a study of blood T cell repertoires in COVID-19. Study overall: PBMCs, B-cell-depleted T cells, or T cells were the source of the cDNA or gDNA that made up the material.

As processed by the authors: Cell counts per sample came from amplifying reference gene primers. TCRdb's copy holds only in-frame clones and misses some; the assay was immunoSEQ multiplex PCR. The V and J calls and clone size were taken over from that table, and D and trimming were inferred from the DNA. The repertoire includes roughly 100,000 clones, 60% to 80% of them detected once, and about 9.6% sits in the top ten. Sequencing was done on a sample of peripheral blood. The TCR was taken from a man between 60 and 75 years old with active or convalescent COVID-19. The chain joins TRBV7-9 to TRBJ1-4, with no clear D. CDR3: CASSLGSTTNEKLFF. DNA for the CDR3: TGTGCCAGCAGCTTAGGCAGTACAACTAATGAAAAACTGTTTTTT.